One and the same sample provided the 30 T cell receptor beta chains below, sequenced in a study of blood T cell repertoires in COVID-19. Assay: immunoSEQ multiplex PCR; the TCRdb copy retains only in-frame clones and omits some. The data contain roughly 18,000 clones, roughly 89% of them singletons. Sequenced input: peripheral blood. All receptors come from a human donor in a cohort sampled during active COVID-19.

J is TRBJ1-3 and V is TRBV28; tentatively, D is TRBD1 (5 bases). The germline V gene has CDR1 MDHEN and CDR2 SYDVKM. Between the trimmed V and J ends, which lost 4 bases and 15 bases, there was a span of 16 bases. The CDR3 runs 12 residues. The CDR3 DNA reads TGTGCCAGCAGTTCCAGGGCTAGAGGCCAATATTTT. Translating it yields CASSSRARGQYF.

The chain carries TRBV5-8 and TRBJ1-1; D is unclear. Looked up from germline, CDR1 is SGHTS and CDR2 is YDEGEE. CDR3 size: 14 residues. V was trimmed by 0 bases and J by 7 bases, leaving 13 bases between them. CDR3 in amino acids: CASSLAGRVGEAFF. The DNA for the CDR3 is TGTGCCAGCAGCTTGGCCGGGAGGGTGGGTGAAGCTTTCTTT. Drawing the rest from reference TRBV5-8 and TRBJ1-1, the complete variable domain is EAGVTQSPTHLIKTRGQQATLRCSPISGHTSVYWYQQALGLGLQFLLWYDEGEERNRGNFPPRFSGRQFPNYSSELNVNALELEDSALYLCASSLAGRVGEAFFGQGTRLTVV.

This chain links TRBV5-1 with TRBJ2-1, with 12 bases identical to TRBD2. The germline gives CDR1 SGHRS, CDR2 YFSETQ. The CDR3 sequence is 16 residues long. Trimming removed 4 bases from V and 5 bases from J; junction bases left unmatched: 7. CDR3 nucleotide sequence: TGCGCCAGCAGCCCCCCCCTAGCGGGAGGGAACAATGAGCAGTTCTTC. This gives the protein CASSPPLAGGNNEQFF.

The gene calls are TRBV20-1 and TRBJ2-1; D gene unclear. Trimming pared 3 bases from V and 2 bases from J, leaving 11 bases between. Germline CDR1 DFQATT, CDR2 SNEGSKA (reference sequence). The CDR3 runs to 14 residues. For the CDR3, the DNA is TGCAGTGCTAGTCCCCTCGTCGCCTACAATGAGCAGTTCTTC. Its translation is CSASPLVAYNEQFF.

The rearrangement uses TRBV19 and TRBJ1-1; 9 nucleotides line up with TRBD1. The CDR3 totals 13 residues. From germline, CDR1 is LNHDA and CDR2 SQIVND (reference sequence). V lost 10 bases and J lost 7; bases outside the gene matches: 10. Here the CDR3 DNA reads TGTGCCACCAAAAGGACAGGGGCCGTTGAAGCTTTCTTT. Its translation: CATKRTGAVEAFF.

The rearrangement links TRBV5-1 to TRBJ1-3; no firm D call. The V gene lost 4 bases and the J gene lost 2 bases, with 22 bases spanning the gap. The CDR3 runs to 18 residues. CDR1 is SGHRS and CDR2 is YFSETQ in the germline V gene. CDR3: CASSHTARGSETGNTIYF. CDR3 sequence (DNA): TGCGCCAGCAGCCATACCGCCCGCGGCTCTGAGACTGGAAACACCATATATTTT.

This chain connects TRBV5-1 to TRBJ1-3; D may be TRBD1 (5 bases). The CDR3 runs to 16 residues. Germline V gene data show CDR1 as SGHRS and CDR2 as YFSETQ. Trimming removed 0 bases from V and 0 bases from J, with 10 bases in between. The CDR3 here is CASSLAGGVSGNTIYF. In nucleotides, the CDR3 is TGCGCCAGCAGCTTGGCCGGGGGGGTCTCTGGAAACACCATATATTTT. Based on the CDR3 plus reference TRBV5-1 and TRBJ1-3, the full variable domain is KAGVTQTPRYLIKTRGQQVTLSCSPISGHRSVSWYQQTPGQGLQFLFEYFSETQRNKGNFPGRFSGRQFSNSRSEMNVSTLELGDSALYLCASSLAGGVSGNTIYFGEGSWLTVV.

The V call is TRBV7-2, the J call TRBJ1-2, with 9 bases matching TRBD1. V shed 4 bases and J 3 bases; nucleotides not matched to a gene: 6. The CDR3 sequence is 15 residues long. Germline CDR1 and CDR2: SGHTA and FQGNSA. Here the CDR3 DNA reads TGTGCCAGCAGCTCGTACGGGACAGGGTACTATGGCTACACCTTC. The encoded protein is CASSSYGTGYYGYTF.

V is TRBV5-1 and J is TRBJ2-7; D is possibly TRBD2 (6 bases). The CDR3 is 15 amino acids. Between the trimmed V and J ends, which lost 3 bases and 7 bases, there was a span of 20 bases. Germline V gene data show CDR1 as SGHRS and CDR2 as YFSETQ. The CDR3 DNA follows: TGCGCCAGCAGCTGGCCCGTGACGGGAGAGGGTGAGCAGTACTTC. This encodes CASSWPVTGEGEQYF. The variable domain in full, completed from reference TRBV5-1 and TRBJ2-7, reads KAGVTQTPRYLIKTRGQQVTLSCSPISGHRSVSWYQQTPGQGLQFLFEYFSETQRNKGNFPGRFSGRQFSNSRSEMNVSTLELGDSALYLCASSWPVTGEGEQYFGPGTRLTVT.

This clone appeared a few times. This chain links TRBV7-9 with TRBJ1-2; D may be TRBD1 (6 bases). CDR1 is SEHNR and CDR2 is FQNEAQ in the germline V gene (reference sequence). Trimming shortened V by 0 bases and J by 0 bases, and 11 bases separated the two germline ends. The CDR3 has 16 amino acids. The CDR3 DNA reads TGTGCCAGCAGCTTAGCAGACAGGAGAACTAACTATGGCTACACCTTC. It translates to CASSLADRRTNYGYTF. The variable domain in full, completed from reference TRBV7-9 and TRBJ1-2, reads DTGVSQNPRHKITKRGQNVTFRCDPISEHNRLYWYRQTLGQGPEFLTYFQNEAQLEKSRLLSDRFSAERPKGSFSTLEIQRTEQGDSAMYLCASSLADRRTNYGYTFGSGTRLTVV.

This chain joins TRBV19 and TRBJ2-1; 11 nucleotides agree with TRBD1. The CDR3 covers 16 residues. V trimming: 6 bases; J trimming: 13 bases; junction bases outside the gene matches: 17. CDR1 and CDR2 from the germline V gene are LNHDA and SQIVND (reference sequence). This CDR3 reads CASRNTGTGGLAGQFF. In nucleotides, the CDR3 is TGTGCCAGTAGGAATACCGGGACAGGGGGGTTGGCGGGACAGTTCTTC.

This clone was recorded once. The chain uses TRBV27 and TRBJ2-3; D may be TRBD2 (5 bases). The CDR3 consists of 13 residues. Trimming pared 5 bases from V and 3 bases from J, leaving 9 bases between. Germline loops: CDR1 MNHEY, CDR2 SMNVEV (reference sequence). CDR3 sequence reads: CASSRRLTDTQYF. The CDR3, as DNA: TGTGCCAGCAGTCGCCGACTAACAGATACGCAGTATTTT.

This chain links TRBV29-1 with TRBJ2-7; 7 bases fit TRBD1. This CDR3 is 11 amino acids long. The V segment lost 5 bases and the J segment 6 bases; nucleotides outside the gene matches: 4. Per the germline V gene, CDR1 is SQVTM and CDR2 is ANQGSEA. CDR3 amino acids: CSVLTGLEQYF. CDR3 in DNA: TGCAGCGTTCTGACAGGGCTCGAGCAGTACTTC.

The rearrangement uses TRBV5-1 and TRBJ1-1; D is unresolved. The germline CDR1 and CDR2 sequences are SGHRS and YFSETQ. This CDR3 has 11 residues. V lost 0 bases to trimming and J lost 7 bases, with 4 bases between them. CDR3 nucleotides: TGCGCCAGCAGCTTGGGCGTTGAAGCTTTCTTT. This gives the protein CASSLGVEAFF. The full variable domain, completed using reference TRBV5-1 and TRBJ1-1, is KAGVTQTPRYLIKTRGQQVTLSCSPISGHRSVSWYQQTPGQGLQFLFEYFSETQRNKGNFPGRFSGRQFSNSRSEMNVSTLELGDSALYLCASSLGVEAFFGQGTRLTVV.

The chain has TRBV6-2 or TRBV6-3 and TRBJ2-5; no clear D. The CDR3 is 13 residues long. Looked up from germline, CDR1 is MNHEY and CDR2 is SVGEGT. Trimming took 3 bases from V and 7 from J, leaving 12 bases between them. CDR3 nucleotides: TGTGCCAGCAGTTATAGTTTTCCGGGGACCCAGTACTTC. Protein sequence: CASSYSFPGTQYF.

This chain connects TRBV7-9 to TRBJ2-3; D remains ambiguous. The V gene's germline CDR1 is SEHNR and CDR2 FQNEAQ (reference sequence). V lost 4 bases, J lost 3 bases, and 8 bases lay in between. The CDR3 extends over 13 amino acids. DNA of the CDR3: TGTGCCAGCAGCTATTTCGGGACAGATACGCAGTATTTT. It codes for CASSYFGTDTQYF.

This chain joins TRBV11-2 and TRBJ2-7; TRBD1 might be the D (5 bases). Germline CDR1 reads SGHAT; CDR2 reads FQNNGV. CDR3 size: 15 residues. Trimming took off 3 bases at V and 0 bases at J, with 12 bases between the two ends. CDR3 sequence reads: CASSFGRASSYEQYF. DNA for the CDR3: TGTGCCAGCAGCTTTGGCAGGGCGAGCTCCTACGAGCAGTACTTC.

This clone was picked up one time. This sequence joins TRBV18 and TRBJ2-1; 8 bases fit TRBD2. V lost 2 bases, J lost 12 bases, and 3 bases stayed unmatched. Germline CDR1 and CDR2: KGHSH and LQKENI. The length of the CDR3 is 12 residues. This CDR3 reads CASSPDAGGQFF. The CDR3, as DNA: TGTGCCAGCTCACCAGACGCGGGGGGGCAGTTCTTC.

This clone was picked up one time. V and J are TRBV19 and TRBJ2-2; D unresolved. V was shortened by 5 bases and J by 6 bases, with 10 bases between the two germline ends. Germline lookup yields CDR1 LNHDA and CDR2 SQIVND (reference sequence). This CDR3 is 13 amino acids long. The CDR3 spells CASSPQFPGELFF. The CDR3, as DNA: TGTGCCAGTAGTCCACAGTTCCCCGGGGAGCTGTTTTTT.

The chain combines TRBV25-1 with TRBJ1-1, with D hard to call. Germline CDR1 and CDR2: MGHDK and SYGVNS. The CDR3 consists of 14 residues. V was trimmed by 3 bases and J by 1 base, leaving 9 bases between them. The CDR3 reads CASSETGKNTEAFF. The CDR3 nucleotides are TGTGCCAGCAGTGAGACCGGGAAGAACACTGAAGCTTTCTTT.

The chain joins TRBV21-1 to TRBJ2-2; the table's D call of TRBD1 was not tested on the DNA. TRBV21-1 is given as a pseudogene. CDR3 length equals 17 residues. The DNA of the CDR3 is TGTGCCAGCAGCTACAGGACAGTCGGTGGGCCCCTCGGGGAGCTGTTTTTT. This translates into CASSYRTVGGPLGELFF.

The chain recombines TRBV19 with TRBJ2-1; 9 bases fit TRBD1. J gave up 10 bases and V 5 bases, and 21 bases lay outside the gene matches. This CDR3 is 18 amino acids long. The germline CDR1 and CDR2 sequences are LNHDA and SQIVND (reference sequence). The CDR3, as DNA: TGTGCCAGTAGTTTCCGGGACAGGGCCCGGGGGCGGCCGTACGAGCAGTTCTTC. This sequence encodes CASSFRDRARGRPYEQFF.

The chain has TRBV6-6 and TRBJ2-3, with D tentatively TRBD2 (6 bases). Trimming took 6 bases from V and 0 from J, leaving 16 bases between them. The length of the CDR3 is 16 residues. The germline gives CDR1 MNHNY, CDR2 SVGAGI (reference sequence). The CDR3 is CASSYGGSGSTDTQYF. The CDR3 nucleotides are TGTGCCAGCAGCTACGGGGGTAGCGGAAGCACAGATACGCAGTATTTT.

The V gene is TRBV4-1, the J gene TRBJ2-1; the match to TRBD2 covers 9 bases. CDR3 size: 17 residues. Germline CDR1 is MGHRA and CDR2 is YSYEKL. With V trimmed by 0 bases and J by 7 bases, 10 bases remained unmatched. The CDR3 DNA reads as TGCGCCAGCAGCCAAGATCGTGGTAGCGGGGGTCGGAATGAGCAGTTCTTC. It encodes CASSQDRGSGGRNEQFF.

This clone was detected only once. This chain connects TRBV2 to TRBJ1-4; the match to TRBD1 covers 7 bases. V dropped 6 bases and J dropped 5; count of bases not matched to a gene: 9. This CDR3 has 15 residues. Germline V gives CDR1 SNHLY, CDR2 FYNNEI. CDR3 DNA: TGTGCCAGCAGATTAGCCGGGACAGCGAATGAAAAACTGTTTTTT. This encodes CASRLAGTANEKLFF.

The chain combines TRBV5-1 with TRBJ1-5; 11 bases align to TRBD1. CDR1 is SGHRS, CDR2 YFSETQ, per germline. The CDR3 totals 15 residues. Trimming at V came to 4 bases and at J to 4 bases, leaving 4 bases not matched to a gene. The CDR3 bases are TGCGCCAGCAGCCCCGGGACAGGGGGGAATCAGCCCCAGCATTTT. This translates into CASSPGTGGNQPQHF.

The rearrangement links TRBV24-1 to TRBJ2-2, with D unresolved. The CDR3 spans 15 residues. The V end was cut by 2 bases, the J end by 1 base, with 7 bases between. The germline V gene has CDR1 KGHDR and CDR2 SFDVKD. The CDR3 nucleotides read TGTGCCACCAGTGATTCCAGAAAGAACACCGGGGAGCTGTTTTTT. This codes for CATSDSRKNTGELFF.

The chain employs TRBV11-3 and TRBJ2-5; a possible D gene is TRBD1 (5 bases). Trimming took 5 bases from V and 5 from J, leaving 18 bases between them. This CDR3 contains 15 residues. Looked up from germline, CDR1 is SGHNT and CDR2 is YENEEA. The CDR3 DNA is TGTGCCAGCAGCCTCCCGGCAGGGCCCGGGGAGACCCAGTACTTC. Protein product: CASSLPAGPGETQYF.

This clone was seen only a few times. The chain recombines TRBV27 with TRBJ2-2; 7 bases are shared with TRBD1. V gave up 6 bases and J gave up 6 bases; unmatched junction bases: 4. In germline, CDR1 is MNHEY, CDR2 SMNVEV (reference sequence). The CDR3 is made up of 13 amino acids. The CDR3 region has the DNA TGTGCCAGCAGCCAACAGGGGCCCGGGGAGCTGTTTTTT. This sequence encodes CASSQQGPGELFF.

The chain joins TRBV4-1 to TRBJ1-2; 10 nucleotides line up with TRBD1. Germline CDR1 MGHRA, CDR2 YSYEKL. Trimming cost V 1 base and J 5 bases; bases outside gene matches: 7. This CDR3 region has 16 residues. CDR3 region: CASSQADRQGAYGYTF. In DNA, the CDR3 is TGCGCCAGCAGCCAAGCCGATCGACAGGGGGCTTATGGCTACACCTTC.